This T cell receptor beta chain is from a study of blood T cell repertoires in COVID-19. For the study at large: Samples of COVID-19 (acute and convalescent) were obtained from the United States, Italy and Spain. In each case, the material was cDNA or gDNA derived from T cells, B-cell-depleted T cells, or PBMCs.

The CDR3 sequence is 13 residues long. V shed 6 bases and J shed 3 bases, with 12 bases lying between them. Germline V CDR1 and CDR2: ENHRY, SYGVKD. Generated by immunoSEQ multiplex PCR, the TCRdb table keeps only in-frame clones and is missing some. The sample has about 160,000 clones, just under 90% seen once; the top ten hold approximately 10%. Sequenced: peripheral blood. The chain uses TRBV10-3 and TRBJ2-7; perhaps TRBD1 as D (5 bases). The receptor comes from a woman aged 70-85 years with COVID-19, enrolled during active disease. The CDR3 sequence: CAIRGHTGYEQYF. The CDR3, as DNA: TGTGCCATCAGGGGCCACACAGGCTACGAGCAGTACTTC.